The 12 T cell receptor beta chains reported below all come from one sample, sequenced in a study of T cell clusters in autoimmune cytopenias (dated by TCRdb to the late 2010s). TRB amplification used about 250 ng of peripheral blood genomic DNA, 30,000 to 40,000 genome equivalents, per sample. Sequencing instrument: Illumina MiSeq. TRB rearrangements were amplified by multiplex PCR using a touch-down protocol with TRB-A and TRB-B primer pools mixed in one tube. Following TCRdb reprocessing, every CDR3 protein sequence forms one entry, and DNA is not provided. The sample's records list approximately 6,500 distinct CDR3 sequences. About 9% of the sample is held by the ten biggest clonotypes. The sample was peripheral blood. The receptors were sampled from a human donor with an autoimmune cytopenia or autoimmune hepatitis (not recorded which).

In terms of frequency, this clonotype is medium-sized (0.01 to 0.1%). The rearrangement links TRBV19 to TRBJ2-4; TCRdb names TRBD1, which stays unverified in the absence of DNA. This CDR3 has 11 residues. The germline CDR1 and CDR2 sequences are LNHDA and SQIVND (reference sequence). CDR3 region: CASQDRELQYF.

Considering frequency, this clonotype is medium-sized. V usage is TRBV6-5 and J usage is TRBJ2-1; the D call from TCRdb, TRBD2, cannot be confirmed without DNA. Germline CDR1 MNHEY, CDR2 SVGAGI. The CDR3 runs to 15 residues. The CDR3: CASSPTGGVNNEQFF.

This chain joins TRBV20-1 and TRBJ1-6; TCRdb selects TRBD1, and the lack of DNA leaves this call unchecked. The length of the CDR3 is 14 residues. Germline assignment: CDR1 DFQATT and CDR2 SNEGSKA (reference sequence). CDR3 loop: CSARTGGSASPLHF.

This clonotype is medium-sized by frequency. The chain couples TRBV6-5 to TRBJ2-5; the TCRdb call, TRBD2, lacks DNA for checking. CDR1 is MNHEY, CDR2 SVGAGI, per germline. The CDR3 runs to 17 residues. CDR3 in amino acids: CASSYLRGLAGSETQYF.

CDR3 region: CASSPKGGGELFF. This chain links TRBV27 with TRBJ2-2. CDR1 and CDR2 (germline): MNHEY, SMNVEV (reference sequence). The length of the CDR3 is 13 residues.

The chain carries TRBV19 and TRBJ2-7; TCRdb indicates TRBD2, and absent DNA this call remains unverified. The length of the CDR3 is 14 residues. Germline values: CDR1 LNHDA, CDR2 SQIVND (reference sequence). The CDR3 reads CASSIGLADYEQYF.

This chain joins TRBV6-4 and TRBJ2-1. CDR3 length: 13 residues. Germline CDR1 reads MRHNA; CDR2 reads SNTAGT. The CDR3: CASSTGPYNEQFF.

The chain couples TRBV11-1 to TRBJ2-5; with no DNA, the TCRdb D assignment of TRBD1 cannot be verified. Per the germline V gene, CDR1 is SGHAT and CDR2 is FQDESV (reference sequence). The CDR3 runs 15 residues. CDR3 region: CASSPRTGGEETQYF.

The chain links TRBV4-3 to TRBJ2-7; TCRdb's D gene call, TRBD1, goes unchecked for lack of DNA. CDR3 size: 17 residues. Per the germline V gene, CDR1 is LGHNA and CDR2 is YSLEER. The CDR3 here is CASSLALGRVNSYEQYF.

By frequency, this clonotype is medium-sized. The gene calls are TRBV6-2 or TRBV6-3 and TRBJ2-2; TCRdb designates TRBD2, a call that cannot be tested without DNA. The length of the CDR3 is 16 residues. Germline V CDR1 and CDR2: MNHEY, SVGEGT. The CDR3 is CASSYSPGLITGELFF.

The CDR3 here is CASSYSGTSGPDTQYF. The rearrangement uses TRBV6-5 and TRBJ2-3. The germline V gene has CDR1 MNHEY and CDR2 SVGAGI. This CDR3 comprises 16 residues.

This clonotype ranks as medium-sized in terms of frequency. The chain joins TRBV27 to TRBJ2-3; absent DNA, TCRdb's TRBD2 call cannot be checked. The CDR3 is made up of 16 amino acids. Per the germline V gene, CDR1 is MNHEY and CDR2 is SMNVEV (reference sequence). The CDR3 region is CASSLRTSGSGDTQYF.